The 23 T cell receptor beta chains in this list originate from one sample, sequenced in a study of CDR3 diversity in severe acne. Each CDR3 protein is one row after TCRdb ran MiXCR on the PCR reads. The sample records roughly 81,000 distinct CDR3 sequences, about 50% being singletons. Sequenced material: blood. All receptors derive from a male donor in good health, serving as a control.

V is TRBV10-2 and J is TRBJ1-5; 8 bases match TRBD1. The V segment lost 4 bases and the J segment 7 bases; nucleotides outside the gene matches: 15. Germline CDR1 and CDR2: WSHSY and SAAADI. The CDR3 contains 17 residues. CDR3 protein: CASSGSKWTGLEQPQHF. CDR3 in DNA: TGCGCCAGCAGTGGGTCGAAGTGGACAGGGCTGGAGCAGCCCCAGCATTTT.

This clonotype was detected many times. This chain links TRBV10-3 with TRBJ1-1; 7 nucleotides line up with TRBD1. This CDR3 comprises 13 residues. V shed 9 bases and J 6 bases; nucleotides not matched to a gene: 10. CDR1 and CDR2 (germline): ENHRY, SYGVKD. The CDR3 nucleotides read TGTGCCATTAGGACAGGTCCCATGTCTGAAGCTTTCTTT. Translation: CAIRTGPMSEAFF.

CDR3 in amino acids: CASSATGAWGYTF. The DNA of the CDR3 is TGTGCCAGCAGCGCGACAGGGGCGTGGGGCTACACCTTC. The rearrangement uses TRBV6-5 and TRBJ1-2, with 8 bases that match TRBD1. Trimming took 6 bases from V and 8 from J; bases not matched to a gene: 8. The CDR3 totals 13 residues. The germline V gene encodes CDR1 MNHEY and CDR2 SVGAGI.

This clonotype was counted many times. The chain recombines TRBV10-1 with TRBJ2-3, with D perhaps TRBD2 (5 bases). Per the germline V gene, CDR1 is WNHNN and CDR2 is SYGVQD (reference sequence). V was clipped by 3 bases and J by 4 bases, with 14 bases between them. The CDR3 loop spans 15 amino acids. DNA of the CDR3: TGCGCCAGCAGTGATTACGGGGAGTCGGCAGATACGCAGTATTTT. It yields the protein CASSDYGESADTQYF.

Note on this clonotype: This could be a read error, since a much larger clone is one nucleotide away. The CDR3 protein is CASSETGPQHF. DNA of the CDR3: TGTGCCAGCAGTGAAACGGGGCCCCAGCATTTT. The rearrangement joins TRBV2 to TRBJ1-5; D is uncertain. The germline V gene encodes CDR1 SNHLY and CDR2 FYNNEI. Trimming stripped 2 bases from V and 9 bases from J, with 5 bases between. This CDR3 region has 11 residues.

The genes are TRBV7-9 and TRBJ1-1, with a weak D call TRBD1 (5 bases). Germline V lookup: CDR1 SEHNR, CDR2 FQNEAQ (reference sequence). The CDR3 extends over 12 amino acids. The germline V and J ends were trimmed by 8 bases and 3 bases, with 10 bases remaining between them. The CDR3 DNA follows: TGTGCCAGCGGGGTGGGGGACACTGAAGCTTTCTTT. This codes for CASGVGDTEAFF.

As for this clonotype: A much larger clone differs from this one at a single base, so this may be a read error. The genes are TRBV19 and TRBJ1-1, with 7 bases lining up with TRBD1. The junction had 10 bases not matched to a gene; V was cut back by 4 bases and J by 5 bases. The CDR3 is made up of 15 amino acids. Germline CDR1 LNHDA, CDR2 SQIVND (reference sequence). CDR3 bases: TGTGCCAGTAGTACCATTGACAGGGAATATACTGAAGCTTTCTTT. This gives the protein CASSTIDREYTEAFF.

This clonotype appeared a few times. The rearrangement links TRBV20-1 to TRBJ2-7; 9 nucleotides agree with TRBD2. Germline V gene sequence: CDR1 DFQATT, CDR2 SNEGSKA (reference sequence). This CDR3 contains 13 residues. Trimming cost V 2 bases and J 5 bases; bases outside gene matches: 4. The DNA of the CDR3 is TGCAGTGCTAGATGGGGCGGGGGGGACGAGCAGTACTTC. It yields the protein CSARWGGGDEQYF.

The count of this clonotype is one. The chain combines TRBV7-2 with TRBJ2-3; D may match TRBD1 or TRBD2 (6 bases each). V was cut by 8 bases and J by 4 bases, with 16 bases left in between. From germline, CDR1 is SGHTA and CDR2 FQGNSA. The CDR3 totals 14 residues. The CDR3 region has the DNA TGTGCCAGCGAAGGAGGGGGAGGAGCAGATACGCAGTATTTT. It translates to CASEGGGGADTQYF.

Turning to this clonotype: With a much larger clone just one base away, this may be a read error. The chain links TRBV20-1 to TRBJ2-5; no clear D gene. The CDR3 length is 13 residues. Per the germline V gene, CDR1 is DFQATT and CDR2 is SNEGSKA (reference sequence). CDR3 residues: CGARVAAQETQYF. CDR3 nucleotide sequence: TGCGGTGCCCGGGTGGCAGCCCAAGAGACCCAGTACTTC.

The J gene is TRBJ2-7, the V gene TRBV5-6, with 9 bases matching TRBD1. CDR1 and CDR2 (germline): SGHDT, YYEEEE. J lost 6 bases, V lost 4 bases, and 11 bases had no gene match. CDR3 length equals 15 residues. The CDR3 region has the DNA TGTGCCAGCAGCGGGGGACAGGGTGGTTATAGCGAGCAGTACTTC. Residues: CASSGGQGGYSEQYF. The whole variable domain, remainder taken from reference TRBV5-6 and TRBJ2-7, is DAGVTQSPTHLIKTRGQQVTLRCSPKSGHDTVSWYQQALGQGPQFIFQYYEEEERQRGNFPDRFSGHQFPNYSSELNVNALLLGDSALYLCASSGGQGGYSEQYFGPGTRLTVT.

This clonotype came up a few times. This may stem from a read error, because a much larger clone lies one nucleotide away. This rearrangement joins TRBV2 to TRBJ2-1; tentative D call: TRBD2 (5 bases). Trimming removed 8 bases at V and 8 bases at J, with 10 bases between. The CDR3 covers 11 residues. From germline, CDR1 is SNHLY and CDR2 FYNNEI. The CDR3: CASVRVDEQFF. The DNA of the CDR3 is TGTGCCAGCGTGCGGGTGGATGAGCAGTTCTTC.

The genes are TRBV5-1 and TRBJ2-7; D gene ambiguous. The CDR3 covers 15 residues. Germline CDR1 reads SGHRS; CDR2 reads YFSETQ. V was clipped by 4 bases and J by 0 bases, with 14 bases between them. CDR3 in DNA: TGCGCCAGCAGCCCCGACCGGTGGGGCTCCTACGAGCAGTACTTC. Translated: CASSPDRWGSYEQYF.

In its sample, this clonotype is medium-sized. The rearrangement uses TRBV9 and TRBJ2-1; D unclear. The CDR3 covers 14 residues. Germline V gene sequence: CDR1 SGDLS, CDR2 YYNGEE. V was trimmed by 6 bases and J by 6 bases, leaving 16 bases between them. The CDR3 spells CASTYSPEGNEQFF. In nucleotides, the CDR3 is TGTGCCAGCACCTATTCACCAGAAGGCAATGAGCAGTTCTTC.

This chain uses TRBV10-1 with TRBJ2-1, with D perhaps matching TRBD1 or TRBD2 (5 bases each). The CDR3 has 13 amino acids. V lost 4 bases, J lost 6 bases, and 10 bases lay in between. Per germline, CDR1 WNHNN and CDR2 SYGVQD (reference sequence). CDR3 residues: CASSGAGANEQFF. The CDR3 coding sequence is TGCGCCAGCAGTGGTGCCGGGGCCAATGAGCAGTTCTTC.

As to this clonotype: A read error may account for a junction end that differs from germline. The rearrangement links TRBV9 to TRBJ1-1; 7 bases are a match to TRBD1. Germline V CDR1 and CDR2: SGDLS, YYNGEE. CDR3 size: 13 residues. As DNA, the CDR3 is TGCGCCAGCAGGGATGACAGGGCCACTGAAGCTTTCTTT. It is translated as CASRDDRATEAFF.

The chain has TRBV29-1 and TRBJ1-2; D gene uncertain. Germline-derived CDR1 and CDR2 are SQVTM and ANQGSEA. Trimming cost V 8 bases and J 3 bases, with 19 bases left between them. This CDR3 spans 14 amino acids. CDR3 DNA sequence: TGCAGCACCAACGTCGGACGGGAATACTATGGCTACACCTTC. Translating it yields CSTNVGREYYGYTF.

This clonotype occurred a few times. The gene calls are TRBV4-1 and TRBJ2-5; no firm D call. Trimming shortened V by 1 base and J by 11 bases, and 8 bases separated the two germline ends. From germline, CDR1 is MGHRA and CDR2 YSYEKL. CDR3 length equals 11 residues. The CDR3 sequence: CASSQGRAQYF. For the CDR3, the DNA is TGCGCCAGCAGCCAAGGTAGGGCACAGTACTTC.

This clonotype appeared a few times. The chain employs TRBV2 and TRBJ1-5; possibly TRBD1 for D (5 bases). Trimming took off 8 bases at V and 3 bases at J, with 17 bases between the two ends. In germline, CDR1 is SNHLY, CDR2 FYNNEI. The CDR3 has 15 amino acids. CDR3 sequence (DNA): TGTGCCAGCTTGCAGTCCGACAGCTCCAATCAGCCCCAGCATTTT. Protein sequence: CASLQSDSSNQPQHF. Filled out from reference TRBV2 and TRBJ1-5, the complete variable domain reads EPEVTQTPSHQVTQMGQEVILRCVPISNHLYFYWYRQILGQKVEFLVSFYNNEISEKSEIFDDQFSVERPDGSNFTLKIRSTKLEDSAMYFCASLQSDSSNQPQHFGDGTRLSIL.

The rearrangement joins TRBV7-9 to TRBJ2-2; perhaps D is TRBD1 or TRBD2 (5 bases each). CDR3 length: 17 amino acids. The V gene's germline CDR1 is SEHNR and CDR2 FQNEAQ (reference sequence). The germline V and J ends were trimmed by 5 bases and 3 bases, with 19 bases remaining between them. CDR3 loop: CASSLAGLAADTGELFF. CDR3 nucleotide sequence: TGTGCCAGCAGCCTGGCAGGGCTAGCAGCGGACACCGGGGAGCTGTTTTTT.

This clonotype appeared a few times. This rearrangement joins TRBV19 to TRBJ1-1; no firm D call. The CDR3 runs to 14 residues. Between the trimmed V and J ends, which lost 3 bases and 5 bases, there was a span of 13 bases. In germline, CDR1 is LNHDA, CDR2 SQIVND (reference sequence). The CDR3 sequence is CASSMILSGTEAFF. Written as DNA, the CDR3 is TGTGCCAGTAGTATGATCCTGTCCGGGACTGAAGCTTTCTTT.

The rearrangement links TRBV29-1 to TRBJ1-1; D remains ambiguous. The CDR3 contains 12 residues. Trimming removed 7 bases at V and 0 bases at J, with 9 bases between. Germline values: CDR1 SQVTM, CDR2 ANQGSEA. The CDR3, as DNA: TGCAGCGCTTATGGGGTGAACACTGAAGCTTTCTTT. Protein sequence: CSAYGVNTEAFF.

J is TRBJ1-5 and V is TRBV10-1, with TRBD1 as a possible D gene (5 bases). CDR1 is WNHNN, CDR2 SYGVQD, per germline (reference sequence). V was shortened by 6 bases and J by 6 bases, with 21 bases between the two germline ends. The CDR3 runs to 16 residues. The DNA of the CDR3 is TGCGCCAGCAGCCACTCAACCCGGGACTCTGGTCAGCCCCAGCATTTT. As protein: CASSHSTRDSGQPQHF.